The 17 T cell receptor beta chains below were found in one sample sequenced in a study of blood T cell repertoires in COVID-19. Clones were sequenced by immunoSEQ multiplex PCR, and TCRdb holds only the in-frame ones, with some missing. This sample has approximately 180,000 clones, with around nine tenths found just once. Input material: peripheral blood. All receptors derive from a woman in her seventies with COVID-19, enrolled during active disease.

The chain joins TRBV24-1 to TRBJ2-1, with 7 bases that match TRBD1. CDR1 and CDR2 (germline): KGHDR, SFDVKD. V shed 4 bases, J shed 7 bases, and the junction held 12 bases outside the gene matches. This CDR3 has 16 amino acids. The DNA for the CDR3 is TGTGCCACCAGTGAGATCCGGGACAGACCCGAGAATGAGCAGTTCTTC. This sequence encodes CATSEIRDRPENEQFF.

The chain has TRBV7-6 and TRBJ2-1; TRBD2 matches at 7 bases. After removal of 3 bases from V and 4 bases from J, the junction contained 9 bases not matched to a gene. CDR3 length equals 16 residues. CDR1 is SGHVS, CDR2 FNYEAQ, per germline. CDR3 nucleotide sequence: TGTGCCAGCAGCTTTAACGCGCGGGGGAGTTACAATGAGCAGTTCTTC. This encodes CASSFNARGSYNEQFF.

This chain joins TRBV20-1 and TRBJ2-7; maybe TRBD1 (5 bases). There are 11 residues in the CDR3. In germline, CDR1 is DFQATT, CDR2 SNEGSKA (reference sequence). V lost 7 bases and J lost 5, with 12 bases in between. The CDR3 region has the DNA TGCAGTGGGCAGGGAATACACGAGCAGTACTTC. Amino acids: CSGQGIHEQYF.

CDR3 loop: CASSVDLSGNTIYF. CDR3 nucleotides: TGTGCCAGCAGCGTAGATCTATCTGGAAACACCATATATTTT. The chain joins TRBV9 to TRBJ1-3; D not certain. The germline V and J ends were trimmed by 0 bases and 1 base, with 5 bases remaining between them. This CDR3 has 14 amino acids. Germline V CDR1 and CDR2: SGDLS, YYNGEE. Full variable domain (missing parts from reference TRBV9 and TRBJ1-3): DSGVTQTPKHLITATGQRVTLRCSPRSGDLSVYWYQQSLDQGLQFLIQYYNGEERAKGNILERFSAQQFPDLHSELNLSSLELGDSALYFCASSVDLSGNTIYFGEGSWLTVV.

The chain is built from TRBV4-2 and TRBJ2-1; 9 bases fit TRBD2. The CDR3 consists of 16 residues. V trimming: 2 bases; J trimming: 4 bases; junction bases outside the gene matches: 6. From germline, CDR1 is LGHNA and CDR2 YNFKEQ. In DNA form, the CDR3 reads TGTGCCAGCAGCCAAACCCATAGCGGGGGATACAATGAGCAGTTCTTC. Translated: CASSQTHSGGYNEQFF.

The V call is TRBV5-1, the J call TRBJ1-1, with unresolved D. The CDR3 contains 15 residues. CDR1 SGHRS and CDR2 YFSETQ come from the germline V gene. V lost 0 bases and J lost 1, with 10 bases in between. CDR3 coding DNA: TGCGCCAGCAGCTTGGTACAGAGTGCGAACACTGAAGCTTTCTTT. Its protein product is CASSLVQSANTEAFF.

This rearrangement joins TRBV27 to TRBJ1-4; 7 nucleotides match TRBD1. Germline trimming cut 4 bases from V and 7 bases from J; bases unmatched to any gene: 6. This CDR3 spans 14 amino acids. Germline loops: CDR1 MNHEY, CDR2 SMNVEV (reference sequence). In nucleotides, the CDR3 is TGTGCCAGCAGTTCGGGGACAGCCGGTGAAAAACTGTTTTTT. As protein: CASSSGTAGEKLFF.

The chain combines TRBV7-8 with TRBJ1-1; D unresolved. With 1 base removed from V and 4 bases from J, the gap between germline ends came to 10 bases. The germline gives CDR1 SGHVS, CDR2 FQNEAQ. This CDR3 spans 14 amino acids. CDR3 sequence: CASSLGVTGTEAFF. The CDR3 DNA follows: TGTGCCAGCAGCTTAGGGGTGACGGGCACTGAAGCTTTCTTT.

This chain joins TRBV5-1 and TRBJ2-7; 8 positions agree with TRBD1. CDR3 length equals 17 residues. Germline CDR1 is SGHRS and CDR2 is YFSETQ. V lost 0 bases and J lost 3; bases outside the gene matches: 11. CDR3 protein: CASSLGILDREVYEQYF. The DNA for the CDR3 is TGCGCCAGCAGCTTGGGAATTCTGGACAGGGAAGTCTACGAGCAGTACTTC.

The chain carries TRBV7-2 and TRBJ2-3; 7 nucleotides agree with TRBD2. The CDR3 consists of 18 residues. The germline V gene encodes CDR1 SGHTA and CDR2 FQGNSA. V dropped 3 bases and J dropped 0; count of bases not matched to a gene: 12. CDR3 region: CASSFLSSGWGSTDTQYF. CDR3 DNA sequence: TGTGCCAGCAGCTTCCTGTCTAGCGGATGGGGAAGCACAGATACGCAGTATTTT.

This chain links TRBV19 with TRBJ2-2; possibly TRBD1 for D (6 bases). Trimming shortened V by 5 bases and J by 3 bases, and 10 bases separated the two germline ends. Germline V lookup: CDR1 LNHDA, CDR2 SQIVND (reference sequence). This CDR3 region has 14 residues. The DNA of the CDR3 is TGTGCCAGTAGTTTGAACAGGGACACCGGGGAGCTGTTTTTT. Encoded protein: CASSLNRDTGELFF.

The chain is built from TRBV5-1 and TRBJ2-7, with TRBD2 identical over 8 bases. This CDR3 has 16 residues. The junction had 8 bases not matched to a gene; V was cut back by 3 bases and J by 0 bases. The germline V gene encodes CDR1 SGHRS and CDR2 YFSETQ. The CDR3 here is CASSSRPGTSSYEQYF. CDR3 DNA sequence: TGCGCCAGCAGCTCGAGACCCGGGACTAGCTCCTACGAGCAGTACTTC. The variable domain in full, completed from reference TRBV5-1 and TRBJ2-7, reads KAGVTQTPRYLIKTRGQQVTLSCSPISGHRSVSWYQQTPGQGLQFLFEYFSETQRNKGNFPGRFSGRQFSNSRSEMNVSTLELGDSALYLCASSSRPGTSSYEQYFGPGTRLTVT.

V usage is TRBV18 and J usage is TRBJ2-6, with 8 nucleotides matching TRBD2. The germline gives CDR1 KGHSH, CDR2 LQKENI. The ends lost 3 bases at V and 0 bases at J; junction bases unmatched: 4. The CDR3 totals 17 residues. CDR3 nucleotide sequence: TGTGCCAGCTCACCCAGGAGCGGGAGCTCTGGGGCCAACGTCCTGACTTTC. Translation gives CASSPRSGSSGANVLTF.

The rearrangement links TRBV5-1 to TRBJ2-7; perhaps TRBD2 as D (6 bases). V shed 4 bases and J shed 3 bases, with 11 bases lying between them. This CDR3 has 13 amino acids. Germline V CDR1 and CDR2: SGHRS, YFSETQ. The CDR3 DNA is TGCGCCAGCAGCGGCGGGACTCTCTACGAGCAGTACTTC. Its protein product is CASSGGTLYEQYF.

The chain employs TRBV19 and TRBJ2-5, with TRBD1 identical over 9 bases. Germline CDR1 and CDR2: LNHDA and SQIVND (reference sequence). Trimming at V came to 3 bases and at J to 4 bases, leaving 6 bases not matched to a gene. The CDR3 consists of 15 residues. The CDR3 region has the DNA TGTGCCAGTAGTATGGGACAGGGTGTTCTAGAGACCCAGTACTTC. It encodes CASSMGQGVLETQYF.

The chain joins TRBV18 to TRBJ2-2; D possibly corresponds to TRBD1 (7 bases). This CDR3 comprises 16 residues. V was pared by 6 bases and J by 0 bases, with 14 bases between. Germline CDR1 KGHSH, CDR2 LQKENI. The DNA for the CDR3 is TGTGCCAGCTCCCGGCGGGGACAGTCGAACACCGGGGAGCTGTTTTTT. It is translated as CASSRRGQSNTGELFF.

This chain connects TRBV6-1 to TRBJ1-5; D uncertain. V lost 4 bases, J lost 3 bases, and 16 bases lay in between. The CDR3 runs to 16 residues. Germline loops: CDR1 MNHNS, CDR2 SASEGT. CDR3 loop: CASSAITGRNNQPQHF. In DNA, the CDR3 is TGTGCCAGCAGTGCAATAACTGGCAGGAACAATCAGCCCCAGCATTTT.